The T cell receptor beta chain under discussion was sequenced for a study of cytomegalovirus exposure and HLA in healthy donors. This PCR relied on a set of 60 Vbeta primers and 13 Jbeta primers. Sequenced by immunoSEQ multiplex PCR; TCRdb stores in-frame clones only, minus some. This sample has 95,000 to 100,000 clones; 76% occur once, and the top ten carry roughly 4.1%. Worth noting for this clone: The junction and the germline gene differ at one end; a read error may be behind it.

This TCR derives from a man in his forties in good health and CMV-seronegative. The sample comprised PBMCs.

Here the CDR3 reads CSSSPANTGGAFF. CDR3 nucleotide sequence: TGTTCCAGCAGCCCAGCGAACACAGGGGGAGCTTTCTTT. V and J are TRBV7-9 and TRBJ1-1, with 8 bases matching TRBD1. The V gene's germline CDR1 is SEHNR and CDR2 FQNEAQ (reference sequence). The CDR3 covers 13 residues.